One and the same sample provided the 9 T cell receptor beta chains below, sequenced in a study of blood T cell repertoires in COVID-19. Generated by immunoSEQ multiplex PCR, the TCRdb table keeps only in-frame clones and is missing some. The repertoire holds approximately 150,000 clones, with roughly 82% as singletons. Material: PBMCs or T cells enriched from blood (not recorded which). The origin of the receptors is a man aged 50 to 60 who had recovered from COVID-19.

The CDR3 region has the DNA TGTGCCAGCAGCTTGGCTAGCGGGGGGTTCTACGAGCAGTACTTC. Residues: CASSLASGGFYEQYF. The chain couples TRBV7-9 to TRBJ2-7; 11 bases align to TRBD2. The ends lost 3 bases at V and 3 bases at J; junction bases unmatched: 4. CDR3 size: 15 residues. Germline V lookup: CDR1 SEHNR, CDR2 FQNEAQ (reference sequence).

The V and J genes are TRBV6-1 and TRBJ2-7, with TRBD2 matching 10 bases. The germline CDR1 and CDR2 sequences are MNHNS and SASEGT. The CDR3 loop spans 17 amino acids. V was pared by 2 bases and J by 4 bases, with 11 bases of the junction left unmatched. The CDR3 DNA sequence: TGTGCCAGCAGTGAATGGTCGTTCCTAGCGGGGGAGTACGAGCAGTACTTC. This sequence encodes CASSEWSFLAGEYEQYF.

The rearrangement joins TRBV3-1 (or the pseudogene TRBV3-2) to TRBJ2-5; D call uncertain. With 0 bases removed from V and 2 bases from J, the gap between germline ends came to 7 bases. The germline CDR1 and CDR2 sequences are LGHDT and YNNKEL (reference sequence). CDR3 length: 14 residues. In nucleotides, the CDR3 is TGTGCCAGCAGCCAAGATAGCCGTCAAGAGACCCAGTACTTC. Residues: CASSQDSRQETQYF.

The genes are TRBV6-5 and TRBJ2-6; D uncertain. The germline V gene has CDR1 MNHEY and CDR2 SVGAGI. The CDR3 loop spans 15 amino acids. Trimming left V 7 bases short and J 0 bases short, with 10 bases between. The CDR3 spells CASTSHVSGANVLTF. Written as DNA, the CDR3 is TGTGCCAGCACCAGTCACGTCTCTGGGGCCAACGTCCTGACTTTC.

The rearrangement links TRBV7-8 to TRBJ1-5; 9 bases match TRBD1. The J segment lost 4 bases and the V segment lost 2 bases, leaving 9 bases of the junction unmatched. The CDR3 is 17 amino acids. Germline V gene sequence: CDR1 SGHVS, CDR2 FQNEAQ. In nucleotides, the CDR3 is TGTGCCAGCAGCTTATCCGTTGTGACAGGGGGGAATCAGCCCCAGCATTTT. This encodes CASSLSVVTGGNQPQHF.

V is TRBV27 and J is TRBJ2-7; D perhaps matches TRBD2 (6 bases). The CDR3 runs to 13 residues. CDR1 is MNHEY, CDR2 SMNVEV, per germline (reference sequence). The V and J ends lost 8 bases and 4 bases respectively, with 15 bases between them. CDR3 nucleotide sequence: TGTGCCAGCGCGGCCGGGGGAGCTTACGAGCAGTACTTC. This gives the protein CASAAGGAYEQYF.

This clone was seen more than once but under ten times. The DNA of the CDR3 is TGCGCCAGCAGTGAATGGAGGGTTAACTACACTGAAGCTTTCTTT. Amino acids: CASSEWRVNYTEAFF. The V and J genes are TRBV10-1 and TRBJ1-1; D unresolved. Germline CDR1 reads WNHNN; CDR2 reads SYGVQD (reference sequence). This CDR3 region has 15 residues. V lost 3 bases to trimming and J lost 3 bases, with 14 bases between them.

In the case of this clone: Other DNA sequences in the same sample also yield this CDR3. CDR3 DNA sequence: TGTGCCAGCAGTCGGGGGGGCGATACGCAGTATTTT. Amino acids: CASSRGGDTQYF. V and J are TRBV12-3 or TRBV12-4 and TRBJ2-3; 8 bases align to TRBD2. J gave up 6 bases and V 5 bases, and 1 base lay outside the gene matches. CDR3 size: 12 residues.

The chain combines TRBV6-1 with TRBJ1-2, with TRBD1 matching over 8 bases. Losses at the gene ends were 3 bases for V and 7 bases for J; bases not matched to a gene: 19. The germline gives CDR1 MNHNS, CDR2 SASEGT. The CDR3 spans 18 residues. The CDR3 nucleotides are TGTGCCAGCAGTGACGTGTCCCGGGGGTGGGCAGGGGGCCGTGGCTACACCTTC. Translation gives CASSDVSRGWAGGRGYTF.